Each of the 32 T cell receptor beta chains below was sequenced from the same sample in a study of blood T cell repertoires in COVID-19. Assay: immunoSEQ multiplex PCR; the TCRdb copy retains only in-frame clones and omits some. The sample has 300,000 to 350,000 clones, roughly 89% seen once. The specimen was peripheral blood. The receptor source for this set is a man aged 25 to 40 with COVID-19, enrolled during active disease.

The chain couples TRBV27 to TRBJ2-6, with 7 bases identical to TRBD2. Looked up from germline, CDR1 is MNHEY and CDR2 is SMNVEV (reference sequence). Trimming at V came to 5 bases and at J to 4 bases, leaving 17 bases not matched to a gene. CDR3 length: 19 amino acids. CDR3 nucleotide sequence: TGTGCCAGCAGTCCCGTGCGCGGGAGAGTCCTGGGAGGGGCCAACGTCCTGACTTTC. Its translation is CASSPVRGRVLGGANVLTF.

The J gene is TRBJ1-2, the V gene TRBV30, with D maybe TRBD1 (5 bases). The CDR3 has 12 residues. Germline values: CDR1 GTSNPN, CDR2 SVGIG (reference sequence). Trimming took 1 base from V and 4 from J, leaving 7 bases between them. The CDR3 spells CAWSEDSYGYTF. The CDR3 DNA reads TGTGCCTGGAGTGAAGACAGCTATGGCTACACCTTC.

This chain links TRBV5-6 with TRBJ1-6; 9 nucleotides agree with TRBD1. With V trimmed by 0 bases and J by 7 bases, 8 bases remained unmatched. Germline V gene sequence: CDR1 SGHDT, CDR2 YYEEEE. CDR3 length: 17 residues. In DNA, the CDR3 is TGTGCCAGCAGCTTGGCAGTCGGGACAGGGAGCAATTCACCCCTCCACTTT. It encodes CASSLAVGTGSNSPLHF.

V usage is TRBV12-2 and J usage is TRBJ1-4; the D call in the table, TRBD1, was not verified against the DNA. TRBV12-2 is recorded as a pseudogene. The CDR3 is made up of 20 amino acids. CDR3 sequence: CASRLAGAQGPFATNEKLFF. CDR3 bases: TGTGCAAGTCGCTTAGCAGGTGCACAGGGGCCTTTTGCAACTAATGAAAAACTGTTTTTT.

V gene TRBV27 combines with J gene TRBJ2-2; 10 bases are a match to TRBD2. Per the germline V gene, CDR1 is MNHEY and CDR2 is SMNVEV (reference sequence). There are 17 residues in the CDR3. V shed 2 bases and J 3 bases; nucleotides not matched to a gene: 6. The CDR3: CASSLDGTSADTGELFF. The CDR3 DNA reads as TGTGCCAGCAGTTTAGATGGGACTAGCGCTGACACCGGGGAGCTGTTTTTT.

The J gene is TRBJ2-2, the V gene TRBV9; D unclear. Germline lookup yields CDR1 SGDLS and CDR2 YYNGEE. The CDR3 covers 14 residues. The ends were cut back, 0 bases at V and 4 bases at J, with 7 bases in the middle. The CDR3 loop reads CASSVVPGTGELFF. Here the CDR3 DNA reads TGTGCCAGCAGCGTAGTTCCGGGCACCGGGGAGCTGTTTTTT.

The V and J genes are TRBV4-3 and TRBJ2-2, with 8 bases matching TRBD1. The J segment lost 4 bases and the V segment lost 2 bases, leaving 6 bases of the junction unmatched. CDR1 is LGHNA, CDR2 YSLEER, per germline. The CDR3 contains 16 residues. The CDR3 bases are TGCGCCAGCAGCCAATCAGGGACAGGATCCACCGGGGAGCTGTTTTTT. Protein product: CASSQSGTGSTGELFF.

The V gene is TRBV19, the J gene TRBJ2-3; 7 bases align to TRBD2. V shed 3 bases and J 5 bases; nucleotides not matched to a gene: 8. Germline CDR1 and CDR2: LNHDA and SQIVND (reference sequence). The CDR3 loop spans 15 amino acids. This CDR3 is CASSMTSFLGDTQYF. The CDR3 DNA follows: TGTGCCAGTAGTATGACTAGCTTTCTTGGAGATACGCAGTATTTT.

This clone was counted only a few times. The chain employs TRBV5-1 and TRBJ1-5; no clear D. Germline assignment: CDR1 SGHRS and CDR2 YFSETQ. This CDR3 region has 18 residues. V lost 0 bases and J lost 8, with 24 bases in between. This CDR3 is CASSLGWSGGFISEPQHF. The CDR3 DNA follows: TGCGCCAGCAGCTTGGGATGGTCAGGAGGGTTTATTTCGGAGCCCCAGCATTTT.

The genes are TRBV3-1 (or the pseudogene TRBV3-2) and TRBJ2-3, with D perhaps TRBD2 (5 bases). Germline V gene lookup returns CDR1 LGHDT and CDR2 YNNKEL (reference sequence). Between the trimmed V and J ends, which lost 6 bases and 0 bases, there was a span of 13 bases. The CDR3 contains 15 residues. CDR3 loop: CASRTTSTSTDTQYF. CDR3 in DNA: TGTGCCAGCAGGACTACGTCAACGAGCACAGATACGCAGTATTTT.

This chain connects TRBV3-1 (or the pseudogene TRBV3-2) to TRBJ2-7, with TRBD1 matching over 8 bases. This CDR3 contains 15 residues. CDR1 is LGHDT, CDR2 YNNKEL, per germline (reference sequence). V shed 2 bases and J 0 bases; nucleotides not matched to a gene: 3. CDR3 nucleotides: TGTGCCAGCAGCCAACACACAGGGGGCTCCTACGAGCAGTACTTC. Protein product: CASSQHTGGSYEQYF.

This clone showed up just once. V gene TRBV5-4 combines with J gene TRBJ1-6; 7 positions match TRBD1. Losses at the gene ends were 4 bases for V and 7 bases for J; bases not matched to a gene: 8. CDR1 and CDR2 (germline): SGHNT, YYREEE (reference sequence). CDR3 length: 15 residues. The CDR3: CASSAGTVRNSPLHF. CDR3 in DNA: TGTGCCAGCAGCGCCGGGACAGTAAGAAATTCACCCCTCCACTTT.

The chain joins TRBV4-2 to TRBJ1-1, with TRBD1 matching over 9 bases. The ends lost 3 bases at V and 4 bases at J; junction bases unmatched: 3. This CDR3 is built from 14 residues. Germline CDR1 is LGHNA and CDR2 is YNFKEQ. The CDR3 region has the DNA TGTGCCAGCAGCCAGGACAGGGGTAGCACTGAAGCTTTCTTT. This sequence encodes CASSQDRGSTEAFF.

This chain connects TRBV9 to TRBJ2-3, with TRBD1 matching over 7 bases. The CDR3 consists of 16 residues. The junction had 11 bases not matched to a gene; V was cut back by 4 bases and J by 3 bases. Germline V gene data show CDR1 as SGDLS and CDR2 as YYNGEE. In nucleotides, the CDR3 is TGTGCCAGCAGCACCCGACAGGGCGGATCGACAGATACGCAGTATTTT. This gives the protein CASSTRQGGSTDTQYF.

The V gene is TRBV9, the J gene TRBJ2-3, with TRBD2 matching over 7 bases. Looked up from germline, CDR1 is SGDLS and CDR2 is YYNGEE. V trimming: 2 bases; J trimming: 0 bases; junction bases outside the gene matches: 12. The CDR3 spans 18 residues. The CDR3 region is CASSVRGSGSISTDTQYF. As DNA, the CDR3 is TGTGCCAGCAGCGTCCGTGGTAGCGGGTCGATTAGCACAGATACGCAGTATTTT.

This sequence joins TRBV14 and TRBJ2-5; D is unresolved. V was trimmed by 1 base and J by 1 base, leaving 10 bases between them. The CDR3 has 15 amino acids. The V gene's germline CDR1 is SGHDN and CDR2 FVKESK. The CDR3 nucleotides read TGTGCCAGCAGCCAAGGGAGTTTGACCCAAGAGACCCAGTACTTC. This translates into CASSQGSLTQETQYF.

This clone was picked up one time. This rearrangement joins TRBV29-1 to TRBJ2-3, with TRBD2 identical over 9 bases. V lost 7 bases, J lost 4 bases, and 6 bases stayed unmatched. CDR1 and CDR2 (germline): SQVTM, ANQGSEA. The CDR3 spans 13 residues. CDR3 loop: CSATGTSPDTQYF. DNA of the CDR3: TGCAGCGCCACCGGGACTAGCCCAGATACGCAGTATTTT.

Here the CDR3 reads CASSLSKGEGPDTQYF. The CDR3 nucleotides read TGTGCCAGCAGTCTCTCAAAGGGGGAGGGTCCAGATACGCAGTATTTT. V is TRBV6-4 and J is TRBJ2-3; TRBD2 is a possible D gene (7 bases). Germline V gene data show CDR1 as MRHNA and CDR2 as SNTAGT. Deletions cut 5 bases from V and 4 bases from J, with 19 bases between. CDR3 length equals 16 residues.

In its sample, this clone was seen a few times. The chain recombines TRBV18 with TRBJ2-7, with TRBD2 matching 7 bases. CDR3 length: 15 residues. The germline V gene has CDR1 KGHSH and CDR2 LQKENI. Trimming at V came to 3 bases and at J to 0 bases, leaving 5 bases not matched to a gene. The CDR3 region has the DNA TGTGCCAGCTCACCCCGGCAGCGGGACTCCTACGAGCAGTACTTC. Its protein product is CASSPRQRDSYEQYF.

The chain recombines TRBV7-2 with TRBJ1-6, with a possible D match to TRBD1 (6 bases). CDR3 length equals 15 residues. Trimming took off 5 bases at V and 10 bases at J, with 18 bases between the two ends. Germline V gene data show CDR1 as SGHTA and CDR2 as FQGNSA. CDR3 amino acids: CASSPRLAGESPLHF. The CDR3, as DNA: TGTGCCAGCAGCCCTCGGCTGGCAGGGGAGTCACCCCTCCACTTT.

The J gene is TRBJ2-5, the V gene TRBV7-2; D might be TRBD2 (6 bases). The CDR3 contains 13 residues. Germline CDR1 is SGHTA and CDR2 is FQGNSA. Trimming removed 3 bases at V and 5 bases at J, with 10 bases between. CDR3 sequence: CASSLTRGETQYF. The CDR3 DNA sequence: TGTGCCAGCAGCTTGACTAGAGGGGAGACCCAGTACTTC.

The CDR3 nucleotides read TGCGCCAGCAGCCAACCCTTCCACCAACAGGGGGAAGCTTTCTTT. Translating gives CASSQPFHQQGEAFF. The chain carries TRBV4-1 and TRBJ1-1; 7 positions match TRBD1. This CDR3 has 15 amino acids. V was clipped by 2 bases and J by 8 bases; unmatched bases: 11. CDR1 is MGHRA, CDR2 YSYEKL, per germline.

A few counts support this clone. CDR3 in DNA: TGTGCCAGCAGTAGGGGACAGGGCGGCTATGGCTACACCTTC. This gives the protein CASSRGQGGYGYTF. The rearrangement links TRBV6-6 to TRBJ1-2; TRBD1 aligns across 9 bases. This CDR3 has 14 amino acids. The V gene end was trimmed by 5 bases and the J gene end by 4 bases; junction bases not matched to a gene: 5. The germline V gene encodes CDR1 MNHNY and CDR2 SVGAGI (reference sequence).

The rearrangement joins TRBV3-1 (or the pseudogene TRBV3-2) to TRBJ2-7, with TRBD2 matching 9 bases. The length of the CDR3 is 14 residues. Per germline, CDR1 LGHDT and CDR2 YNNKEL (reference sequence). Unmatched junction bases numbered 10, after V lost 7 bases and J lost 6 bases. CDR3 region: CASNQGAGGGEQYF. Here the CDR3 DNA reads TGTGCCAGCAACCAGGGAGCGGGAGGAGGCGAGCAGTACTTC.

This chain connects TRBV7-3 to TRBJ2-3; 13 nucleotides line up with TRBD2. Germline V gene sequence: CDR1 SGHTA, CDR2 FQGTGA. Losses at the gene ends were 5 bases for V and 4 bases for J; bases not matched to a gene: 12. The CDR3 sequence is 18 residues long. CDR3 protein: CASSPSPGLAGLSDTQYF. The DNA of the CDR3 is TGTGCCAGCAGCCCATCCCCGGGACTAGCGGGGCTATCAGATACGCAGTATTTT.

The chain recombines TRBV27 with TRBJ2-5; TRBD2 might be the D (6 bases). The CDR3 covers 15 residues. The germline V and J ends were trimmed by 6 bases and 7 bases, with 21 bases remaining between them. Germline CDR1 reads MNHEY; CDR2 reads SMNVEV (reference sequence). The CDR3 spells CASRKDTTEGGTQYF. CDR3 nucleotides: TGTGCCAGCAGAAAGGACACTACAGAGGGAGGGACCCAGTACTTC.

This rearrangement joins TRBV9 to TRBJ2-2; 10 bases match TRBD2. Germline assignment: CDR1 SGDLS and CDR2 YYNGEE. Unmatched junction bases numbered 15, after V lost 7 bases and J lost 3 bases. The CDR3 sequence is 18 residues long. CDR3 sequence: CASRSPFGLAEYTGELFF. The CDR3 DNA reads as TGTGCCAGCCGTTCGCCGTTTGGACTAGCGGAGTACACCGGGGAGCTGTTTTTT.

This chain connects TRBV7-9 to TRBJ2-7, with 11 bases lining up with TRBD1. The CDR3 totals 15 residues. CDR1 is SEHNR, CDR2 FQNEAQ, per germline (reference sequence). J lost 6 bases, V lost 5 bases, and 9 bases had no gene match. DNA for the CDR3: TGTGCCAGCAGCCCCTCCGGGACAGGGGGACTCGAGCAGTACTTC. It is translated as CASSPSGTGGLEQYF.

The chain uses TRBV7-9 and TRBJ1-1; no definite D call. V was shortened by 1 base and J by 5 bases, with 5 bases between the two germline ends. The CDR3 has 12 amino acids. Germline assignment: CDR1 SEHNR and CDR2 FQNEAQ (reference sequence). CDR3 nucleotide sequence: TGTGCCAGCAGCTTAGGGGAGACTGAAGCTTTCTTT. Amino acids: CASSLGETEAFF.

The chain joins TRBV28 to TRBJ2-7, with D uncertain. Per the germline V gene, CDR1 is MDHEN and CDR2 is SYDVKM. The CDR3 totals 14 residues. V was trimmed by 5 bases and J by 2 bases, leaving 13 bases between them. CDR3 residues: CASSLPGLPYEQYF. The CDR3 DNA is TGTGCCAGCAGTCTTCCGGGTCTTCCCTACGAGCAGTACTTC.

The V call is TRBV2, the J call TRBJ1-2, with 8 positions matching TRBD1. Germline assignment: CDR1 SNHLY and CDR2 FYNNEI. The V and J ends lost 6 bases and 4 bases, in that order; junction bases with no gene match: 10. The CDR3 covers 15 residues. The DNA of the CDR3 is TGTGCCAGCAGCGACTCCCAGGGGGCTCCCTATGGCTACACCTTC. This gives the protein CASSDSQGAPYGYTF.

The chain is built from TRBV24-1 and TRBJ2-7, with 8 bases aligning to TRBD1. The CDR3 consists of 12 residues. CDR1 KGHDR and CDR2 SFDVKD come from the germline V gene. J was trimmed by 9 bases and V by 2 bases; bases with no gene match: 2. This CDR3 is CATSDSGQGQYF. For the CDR3, the DNA is TGTGCCACCAGTGATTCAGGACAGGGGCAGTACTTC.